A single sample is the source of the 16 T cell receptor beta chains below, sequenced in a study of cytomegalovirus exposure and HLA in healthy donors. The PCR was carried out with 60 Vbeta primers and 13 Jbeta primers. Clones were read by immunoSEQ multiplex PCR, and TCRdb kept only the in-frame ones, dropping some. The table lists some 160,000 clones, approximately 80% of them singletons, with 1.6% in the top ten. The sequenced sample consisted of PBMCs. The receptor set was obtained from a woman aged 25 to 39 in good health and CMV-seronegative.

This chain uses TRBV14 with TRBJ2-7, with D perhaps matching TRBD1 (6 bases). Germline CDR1 and CDR2: SGHDN and FVKESK. This CDR3 is built from 16 residues. Trimming pared 4 bases from V and 0 bases from J, leaving 16 bases between. CDR3 bases: TGTGCCAGCAGCCCCTTACTCCAGGGGAGCTCCTACGAGCAGTACTTC. Translation: CASSPLLQGSSYEQYF.

The chain combines TRBV7-3 with TRBJ2-3; 10 nucleotides agree with TRBD2. The CDR3 contains 15 residues. The V gene end was trimmed by 4 bases and the J gene end by 2 bases; junction bases not matched to a gene: 3. The germline V gene encodes CDR1 SGHTA and CDR2 FQGTGA. The CDR3 reads CASSSGLAATDTQYF. In DNA, the CDR3 is TGTGCCAGCAGCTCCGGACTAGCGGCCACAGATACGCAGTATTTT. Full variable domain (rest looked up from reference TRBV7-3 and TRBJ2-3): GAGVSQTPSNKVTEKGKYVELRCDPISGHTALYWYRQSLGQGPEFLIYFQGTGAADDSGLPNDRFFAVRPEGSVSTLKIQRTERGDSAVYLCASSSGLAATDTQYFGPGTRLTVL.

The rearrangement joins TRBV11-3 to TRBJ1-1; D is perhaps TRBD1 (5 bases). The CDR3 is 12 residues long. From germline, CDR1 is SGHNT and CDR2 YENEEA. Deletions cut 6 bases from V and 5 bases from J, with 10 bases between. Here the CDR3 DNA reads TGTGCCAGCAGGGGGGAGGGGACTGAAGCTTTCTTT. Translation gives CASRGEGTEAFF. Together with reference TRBV11-3 and TRBJ1-1, the CDR3 gives the full variable domain: EAGVVQSPRYKIIEKKQPVAFWCNPISGHNTLYWYLQNLGQGPELLIRYENEEAVDDSQLPKDRFSAERLKGVDSTLKIQPAELGDSAVYLCASRGEGTEAFFGQGTRLTVV.

V gene TRBV7-9 combines with J gene TRBJ1-2; 7 positions agree with TRBD1. Germline V CDR1 and CDR2: SEHNR, FQNEAQ (reference sequence). The trim removed 1 base at V and 3 bases at J, leaving 2 bases unmatched. The CDR3 contains 14 residues. The CDR3 spells CASSLGGGDYGYTF. The CDR3 DNA reads as TGTGCCAGCAGCTTAGGAGGGGGCGACTATGGCTACACCTTC.

This chain links TRBV7-9 with TRBJ2-2; the D gene is possibly TRBD1 (6 bases). The V and J ends lost 5 bases and 1 base respectively, with 11 bases between them. Germline loops: CDR1 SEHNR, CDR2 FQNEAQ (reference sequence). The CDR3 extends over 15 amino acids. The CDR3, as DNA: TGTGCCAGCAGCCTCCAGGGGCAGAACACCGGGGAGCTGTTTTTT. It translates to CASSLQGQNTGELFF.

J is TRBJ2-4 and V is TRBV15, with 8 bases lining up with TRBD1. Germline V lookup: CDR1 LNHNV, CDR2 YYDKDF (reference sequence). The CDR3 contains 18 residues. V was clipped by 5 bases and J by 0 bases; unmatched bases: 12. DNA for the CDR3: TGTGCCACCAGCGGTGGACAGGGCACTCCCTTAGCCAAAAACATTCAGTACTTC. This encodes CATSGGQGTPLAKNIQYF.

Regarding this clone: Germline and junction disagree at one end, which may indicate a read error. The V call is TRBV18, the J call TRBJ1-2, with a weak D call TRBD1 (5 bases). The germline V gene has CDR1 KGHSH and CDR2 LQKENI. The CDR3 is 15 amino acids. The CDR3 is CASSPPGGGVYGYPF. CDR3 nucleotides: TGTGCCAGCTCACCCCCGGGAGGAGGGGTCTATGGCTACCCCTTC.

The chain joins TRBV4-2 to TRBJ2-7; 7 bases match TRBD1. The CDR3 is 15 residues long. In germline, CDR1 is LGHNA, CDR2 YNFKEQ. J was trimmed by 4 bases and V by 4 bases; bases with no gene match: 10. The DNA of the CDR3 is TGTGCCAGCAGCCGGACCGGGACAGACACGTACGAGCAGTACTTC. This gives the protein CASSRTGTDTYEQYF.

This clone was counted between two and nine times. V usage is TRBV5-1 and J usage is TRBJ1-4, with TRBD1 as a possible D gene (6 bases). The CDR3 has 14 amino acids. Trimming removed 4 bases at V and 8 bases at J, with 15 bases between. CDR1 and CDR2 from the germline V gene are SGHRS and YFSETQ. CDR3 amino acids: CASSVTGSGEKLFF. The CDR3, as DNA: TGCGCCAGCAGCGTCACAGGGTCTGGCGAAAAACTGTTTTTT. The full variable domain, rest sourced from reference TRBV5-1 and TRBJ1-4, is KAGVTQTPRYLIKTRGQQVTLSCSPISGHRSVSWYQQTPGQGLQFLFEYFSETQRNKGNFPGRFSGRQFSNSRSEMNVSTLELGDSALYLCASSVTGSGEKLFFGSGTQLSVL.

V usage is TRBV5-4 and J usage is TRBJ2-3, with D possibly being TRBD2 (6 bases). The germline V gene has CDR1 SGHNT and CDR2 YYREEE (reference sequence). Between the trimmed V and J ends, which lost 0 bases and 5 bases, there was a span of 13 bases. This CDR3 is 15 amino acids long. In DNA form, the CDR3 reads TGTGCCAGCAGCTTGGCCGGAGGGAGGCAAGATACGCAGTATTTT. Residues: CASSLAGGRQDTQYF.

The CDR3 loop is CASSPGGGNTIYF. CDR3 DNA sequence: TGTGCCAGCAGCCCCGGCGGGGGAAACACCATATATTTT. The gene calls are TRBV7-7 and TRBJ1-3, with D unclear. The CDR3 extends over 13 amino acids. V was trimmed by 5 bases and J by 4 bases, leaving 9 bases between them. Per germline, CDR1 SSHAT and CDR2 FNYEAQ (reference sequence).

The V gene is TRBV27, the J gene TRBJ1-1; D gene ambiguous. Per the germline V gene, CDR1 is MNHEY and CDR2 is SMNVEV (reference sequence). The V and J ends lost 1 base and 4 bases respectively, with 16 bases between them. The CDR3 totals 16 residues. The CDR3, as DNA: TGTGCCAGCAGTTTATGGCGGGGTGAGGGCGGCACTGAAGCTTTCTTT. The encoded protein is CASSLWRGEGGTEAFF.

The chain recombines TRBV5-1 with TRBJ2-3, with TRBD1 matching over 7 bases. The V and J ends lost 4 bases and 0 bases, in that order; junction bases with no gene match: 5. CDR1 is SGHRS, CDR2 YFSETQ, per germline. The CDR3 contains 15 residues. CDR3 bases: TGCGCCAGCAGCCGACAGGGCGACAGCACAGATACGCAGTATTTT. It yields the protein CASSRQGDSTDTQYF.

This chain connects TRBV5-4 to TRBJ1-4; 8 bases line up with TRBD1. CDR3 length: 16 residues. The V gene end was trimmed by 1 base and the J gene end by 5 bases; junction bases not matched to a gene: 7. CDR1 and CDR2 from the germline V gene are SGHNT and YYREEE (reference sequence). CDR3 coding DNA: TGTGCCAGCAGCTTGACAGGGGGAGGAGTGAATGAAAAACTGTTTTTT. Its protein is CASSLTGGGVNEKLFF.

V usage is TRBV7-2 and J usage is TRBJ2-1, with 8 bases aligning to TRBD2. J was trimmed by 1 base and V by 2 bases; bases with no gene match: 4. From germline, CDR1 is SGHTA and CDR2 FQGNSA. This CDR3 spans 16 amino acids. The CDR3 nucleotides are TGTGCCAGCAGCTTATCGGGCGGGGGGTCCTACAATGAGCAGTTCTTC. As protein: CASSLSGGGSYNEQFF.

CDR3 loop: CASSRQGAPEKLFF. The CDR3 bases are TGTGCCAGCAGTCGACAGGGGGCGCCTGAAAAACTGTTTTTT. The gene calls are TRBV5-4 and TRBJ1-4; TRBD1 agrees at 10 bases. This CDR3 contains 14 residues. The V segment lost 5 bases and the J segment 7 bases; nucleotides outside the gene matches: 5. Germline V gene data show CDR1 as SGHNT and CDR2 as YYREEE (reference sequence). The variable domain in full, with the rest retrieved from reference TRBV5-4 and TRBJ1-4, is ETGVTQSPTHLIKTRGQQVTLRCSSQSGHNTVSWYQQALGQGPQFIFQYYREEENGRGNFPPRFSGLQFPNYSSELNVNALELDDSALYLCASSRQGAPEKLFFGSGTQLSVL.